This T cell receptor (beta chain) was sequenced for a study of OX40 agonist ivuxolimab in advanced cancers. The overall study: Patients received the agonistic anti-OX40 (CD134) antibody ivuxolimab. All patients had ivuxolimab intravenously every 2 weeks at 0.01 to 10 mg/kg.

The CDR3 length is 15 residues. The V gene's germline CDR1 is SGHAT and CDR2 FQNNGV. The junction had 12 bases not matched to a gene; V was cut back by 5 bases and J by 6 bases. Exclusion applied to patients with autoimmune disease history or systemic immunosuppression. The repertoire was sequenced with immunoSEQ multiplex PCR; TCRdb's copy has only in-frame clones and lacks some. The data contain about 64,000 clones, 80% to 90% of them seen just once; the ten biggest clones take up approximately 3%. The receptor's source is an adult with an advanced solid tumor such as melanoma, head and neck, liver or kidney cancer. The V call is TRBV11-2, the J call TRBJ1-2; 7 nucleotides agree with TRBD1. The specimen comprised CD4+ or CD8+ T cells sorted from blood, sampled in a trial of the OX40 agonist ivuxolimab. In DNA form, the CDR3 reads TGTGCCAGCAGCCCCCCAGGGGGATATTTCAATGGCTACACCTTC. Amino acid sequence: CASSPPGGYFNGYTF.